The 8 T cell receptor beta chains presented below share a single source sample, sequenced in a study of human T cells and chemical hapten exposure. Using its own MiXCR run on the RACE reads, TCRdb lists one record per CDR3 protein. The sample has 150,000 to 200,000 distinct CDR3 sequences; about 14% are singletons. As to time point: patch test 1, 2 weeks after DPC sensitization. The sample's treatment: therapeutic diphenylcyclopropenone sensitization with weekly scalp DPC. Sequencing used whole blood, obtained in connection with sensitization to the hapten diphenylcyclopropenone (DPC). The receptors here all came from a woman in her 30s with alopecia areata. Some clones in this sample may be carry-over from other donors' samples.

There are many counts of this clonotype. The chain employs TRBV7-3 and TRBJ2-1, with TRBD1 matching over 10 bases. The germline V gene encodes CDR1 SGHTA and CDR2 FQGTGA. The CDR3 contains 15 residues. The V segment lost 5 bases and the J segment 2 bases; nucleotides outside the gene matches: 3. CDR3 sequence: CASSQTGGTYNEQFF. In DNA, the CDR3 is TGTGCCAGCAGCCAGACAGGGGGCACCTACAATGAGCAGTTCTTC.

V gene TRBV20-1 combines with J gene TRBJ2-1, with unresolved D. Per the germline V gene, CDR1 is DFQATT and CDR2 is SNEGSKA (reference sequence). The CDR3 has 10 amino acids. The germline V and J ends were trimmed by 6 bases and 5 bases, with 5 bases remaining between them. CDR3: CSAFDNEQFF. The CDR3 nucleotides read TGCAGTGCCTTTGACAATGAGCAGTTCTTC.

The genes are TRBV6-2 or TRBV6-3 and TRBJ1-2, with 7 bases fitting TRBD1. This CDR3 has 11 amino acids. CDR1 is MNHEY and CDR2 is SVGEGT in the germline V gene. Trimming cost V 10 bases and J 10 bases; bases outside gene matches: 9. The CDR3 loop is CATPDRINYTF. The CDR3 DNA reads as TGTGCCACCCCGGACAGGATCAACTACACCTTC.

This clonotype showed up just a few times. This rearrangement joins TRBV27 to TRBJ1-1, with 8 bases that match TRBD1. Trimming took 4 bases from V and 4 from J; bases not matched to a gene: 5. The CDR3 consists of 14 residues. The V gene's germline CDR1 is MNHEY and CDR2 SMNVEV (reference sequence). The CDR3 protein is CASSSGQGGTEAFF. The CDR3 region has the DNA TGTGCCAGCAGTTCCGGACAGGGCGGCACTGAAGCTTTCTTT.

This clonotype showed up just a few times. The rearrangement joins TRBV12-3 or TRBV12-4 to TRBJ2-2; no clear D gene. The ends were cut back, 7 bases at V and 6 bases at J, with 12 bases in the middle. This CDR3 region has 13 residues. In DNA form, the CDR3 reads TGTGCCAGCAAGGACGTGGTCCCCGGGGAGCTGTTTTTT. Translated, it gives CASKDVVPGELFF.

This clonotype was counted between two and nine times. The genes are TRBV18 and TRBJ2-3; maybe TRBD2 (5 bases). There are 18 residues in the CDR3. The germline CDR1 and CDR2 sequences are KGHSH and LQKENI. V shed 5 bases and J shed 2 bases, with 23 bases lying between them. The CDR3, as DNA: TGTGCCAGCTCAACCCCCCTGGGAGCGGACCCGCTCACAGATACGCAGTATTTT. Residues: CASSTPLGADPLTDTQYF.

This chain connects TRBV7-9 to TRBJ1-1; D remains ambiguous. The V end was cut by 1 base, the J end by 5 bases, with 8 bases between. There are 13 residues in the CDR3. Per the germline V gene, CDR1 is SEHNR and CDR2 is FQNEAQ (reference sequence). The CDR3 protein is CASSLVLGTEAFF. The CDR3 region has the DNA TGTGCCAGCAGCTTAGTTCTGGGTACTGAAGCTTTCTTT.

This clonotype was detected only a few times. This CDR3 reads CASSPEGTEEETQYF. CDR3 sequence (DNA): TGTGCCAGCAGCCCAGAGGGGACAGAAGAAGAGACCCAGTACTTC. The chain links TRBV3-1 to TRBJ2-5, with TRBD1 identical over 7 bases. The V segment lost 4 bases and the J segment 3 bases; nucleotides outside the gene matches: 8. This CDR3 is 15 amino acids long. Germline V gene data show CDR1 as LGHDT and CDR2 as YNNKEL (reference sequence).